Shown below are 21 T cell receptor beta chains from a single sample sequenced in a study of CD8+ T cells in alopecia areata. Sequencing used cDNA as its template, made by extracting RNA and reverse transcribing it. Data came from immunoSEQ multiplex PCR; TCRdb stores just in-frame clones and leaves some out. The sample presents about 110,000 clones, none singletons. The sample comprised lesional skin. These TCRs come from a C3H/HeJ mouse with alopecia areata. The strain's MHC type: H2-k.

This clone was found a few times. The gene names here belong to mouse. The observed sequence ends 4 residues before the CDR3 terminus, with the missing tail filled in from the germline J gene. This rearrangement joins TRBV13-2 to TRBJ1-2; weak D call: TRBD1 (6 bases). The CDR3 loop spans 16 amino acids. V was clipped by 2 bases and J by 0 bases, with 14 bases between them. Germline CDR1 is NNHNN and CDR2 is SYGAGS (reference sequence). The sequenced CDR3 bases are TGTGCCAGCGGTGAGCCCCCACAGGGTACAAACTCC. It encodes CASGEPPQGTNS. The entire CDR3 sequence reads CASGEPPQGTNSDYTF.

Regarding this clone: Gene names refer to mouse genes. The DNA ends 4 residues before the CDR3 does, and the rest of the CDR3 is filled in from the germline J gene. This chain connects TRBV13-1 to TRBJ2-2; 9 nucleotides align to TRBD2. V lost 7 bases, J lost 2 bases, and 3 bases stayed unmatched. Germline CDR1 NSHNY, CDR2 SYGAGN. This CDR3 contains 14 residues. The CDR3 DNA, read in part, is TGTGCCAGCCTTGACTGGGGGAACACCGGG. Its protein product is CASLDWGNTG. The full CDR3 is CASLDWGNTGQLYF.

A word on this clone: Mouse names are used for the genes. The sequenced fragment ends 4 residues before the CDR3 boundary, so the rest is inferred from the germline J gene. The V call is TRBV13-3, the J call TRBJ1-1; D is unclear. This CDR3 comprises 14 residues. Trimming left V 6 bases short and J 0 bases short, with 12 bases between. Germline CDR1 reads NNHDY; CDR2 reads SYVADS. The sequenced CDR3 bases are TGTGCCAGCACCCCAGGTCTTGCAAACACA. Protein: CASTPGLANT. In full, the CDR3 reads CASTPGLANTEVFF.

About this clone itself: Gene names and germline match the mouse. The CDR3 sequence: CASSLTGGPVAETLYF. The covered CDR3 bases are TGTGCCAGCAGCCTGACTGGGGGGCCTGTTGCAGAA. The chain combines TRBV13-3 with TRBJ2-3; 10 bases align to TRBD2. Sequencing ends 4 residues short of the CDR3 end; the germline J gene provides the rest. V lost 5 bases to trimming and J lost 2 bases; unmatched junction nucleotides: 8. Germline-derived CDR1 and CDR2 are NNHDY and SYVADS. The CDR3 has 16 residues.

As to this clone: The gene names given are mouse names. The CDR3 end falls 4 residues outside the read, so it is completed with the germline J gene. The gene calls are TRBV13-3 and TRBJ2-3, with 7 bases fitting TRBD1. Losses at the gene ends were 3 bases for V and 0 bases for J; bases not matched to a gene: 10. CDR1 and CDR2 (germline): NNHDY, SYVADS. The CDR3 consists of 17 residues. The covered CDR3 bases are TGTGCCAGCAGTGCCCCTCCGGGACAGTCTAGTGCAGAA. Protein: CASSAPPGQSSAE. The entire CDR3 is CASSAPPGQSSAETLYF.

On this clone: Gene names and germline match the mouse. The CDR3 end falls 4 residues outside the read, so it is completed with the germline J gene. The V gene is TRBV29, the J gene TRBJ2-5, with D possibly matching TRBD1 (5 bases). The CDR3 totals 14 residues. Trimming shortened V by 2 bases and J by 0 bases, and 6 bases separated the two germline ends. The germline V gene has CDR1 MSHET and CDR2 SYDVDS. The DNA read from the CDR3 is TGTGCTAGCAGTTTACAGGGTAACCAAGAC. This translates into CASSLQGNQD. The entire CDR3 protein reads CASSLQGNQDTQYF.

On this clone: Gene labels here are mouse ones. The CDR3 end falls 4 residues outside the read, so it is completed with the germline J gene. The chain is built from TRBV13-3 and TRBJ2-2; 12 positions match TRBD2. J lost 4 bases, V lost 4 bases, and 5 bases had no gene match. CDR1 and CDR2 (germline): NNHDY, SYVADS. There are 16 residues in the CDR3. The CDR3 bases that were read are TGTGCCAGCAGTCCTGACTGGGGGGGCAGCACCGGG. This encodes CASSPDWGGSTG. The complete CDR3 reads CASSPDWGGSTGQLYF.

This clone was seen a handful of times. TCRdb and the translated DNA give different amino acids at residue 11; the protein presented here is the one translated from the DNA. Germline and genes here are mouse. Coverage ceases 3 residues before the CDR3 finishes, and the germline J gene fills in the end. The chain links TRBV13-3 to TRBJ1-6; a possible D gene is TRBD1 (6 bases). TRBJ1-6 falls under the ORF class, with uncertain function. From germline, CDR1 is NNHDY and CDR2 SYVADS. Trimming stripped 5 bases from V and 6 bases from J, with 12 bases between. CDR3 length: 14 residues. The CDR3 reads CASSPGTFNSPLYF. CDR3 bases read: TGTGCCAGCAGCCCCGGGACATTTAATTCGCCC.

Comments on this clone: Gene names refer to mouse genes. The CDR3 here is CTCSAYRDTSNERLFF. The CDR3 DNA, read in part, is TGCACCTGCAGTGCATACCGGGACACCTCCAACGAA. The chain is built from TRBV1 and TRBJ1-4; tentative D call: TRBD1 (6 bases). The sequenced fragment ends 4 residues before the CDR3 boundary, so the rest is inferred from the germline J gene. V lost 2 bases, J lost 2 bases, and 12 bases lay in between. The CDR3 has 16 amino acids. Germline V gives CDR1 NSQYPW, CDR2 LRSPGD (reference sequence).

In regard to this clone: Genes and germline come from the mouse. The CDR3 extends 4 residues past the end of the read, so its final part is completed from the germline J gene. V and J are TRBV1 and TRBJ2-7, with 9 nucleotides matching TRBD2. The CDR3 sequence is 15 residues long. Germline values: CDR1 NSQYPW, CDR2 LRSPGD (reference sequence). The CDR3 here is CTCSAGDWAYYEQYF. The sequenced part of the CDR3 DNA is TGCACCTGCAGTGCAGGGGACTGGGCATATTAT.

This clone was found many times. Gene names denote mouse genes. The read stops 4 residues short of the end of the CDR3; the missing end is completed from the germline J gene. V usage is TRBV13-3 and J usage is TRBJ2-1, with 7 bases that match TRBD1. The CDR3 is made up of 14 amino acids. Germline assignment: CDR1 NNHDY and CDR2 SYVADS. V trimming: 3 bases; J trimming: 5 bases; junction bases outside the gene matches: 5. CDR3: CASSVTGENAEQFF. The CDR3 bases that were read are TGTGCCAGCAGTGTTACAGGGGAGAATGCT.

In the case of this clone: All gene names here are mouse names. The read ends 4 residues before the CDR3 terminus; that terminus is restored from the germline J gene. V usage is TRBV17 and J usage is TRBJ2-1; TRBD1 aligns across 8 bases. There are 14 residues in the CDR3. Losses at the gene ends were 5 bases for V and 5 bases for J; bases not matched to a gene: 5. The germline V gene has CDR1 MNHDT and CDR2 YYDKIL. The sequenced part of the CDR3 DNA is TGTGCTAGCAGTCCCCAGGGGGCCGATGCT. It encodes CASSPQGADA. The whole CDR3 sequence reads CASSPQGADAEQFF. The full variable domain, rest sourced from reference TRBV17 and TRBJ2-1, is DTTVKQNPRYKLARVGKPVNLICSQTMNHDTMYWYQKKPNQAPKLLLFYYDKILNREADTFEKFQSSRPNNSFCSLYIGSAGLEYSAMYLCASSPQGADAEQFFGPGTRLTVL.

With respect to this clone: The germline and genes are mouse ones. Sequencing ends 4 residues short of the CDR3 end; the germline J gene provides the rest. The chain has TRBV13-3 and TRBJ2-2; possibly TRBD1 for D (6 bases). Germline values: CDR1 NNHDY, CDR2 SYVADS. The V end lost 4 bases, the J end lost 2 bases, and 9 bases lay between the germline ends. The CDR3 consists of 14 residues. CDR3 DNA, as far as it was read: TGTGCCAGCAGTCAAACAGGGAACACCGGG. This gives the protein CASSQTGNTG. The full CDR3 is CASSQTGNTGQLYF.

For this clone: All gene names here are mouse names. Read data end 4 residues before the CDR3 end; the end is taken from the germline J gene. The gene calls are TRBV19 and TRBJ2-2; 11 bases map to TRBD2. The V segment lost 4 bases and the J segment 4 bases; nucleotides outside the gene matches: 6. CDR1 FNHDT and CDR2 SITEND come from the germline V gene (reference sequence). The CDR3 is 16 amino acids. The CDR3 reads CASSPGLGGGTGQLYF. The CDR3 DNA, read in part, is TGTGCCAGCAGTCCTGGACTGGGGGGTGGCACCGGG.

The table lists this clone with a few counts. Germline and genes here are mouse. The read ends 4 residues shy of where the CDR3 ends; the end is completed using the germline J gene. V gene TRBV1 combines with J gene TRBJ2-7, with TRBD2 matching 11 bases. The CDR3 contains 15 residues. Trimming cost V 5 bases and J 0 bases; bases outside gene matches: 3. Germline V gene sequence: CDR1 NSQYPW, CDR2 LRSPGD (reference sequence). The CDR3 DNA, read in part, is TGCACCTGCAGTTCGGGACTGGGGGACTCCTAT. Protein sequence: CTCSSGLGDSY. The CDR3, in full, reads CTCSSGLGDSYEQYF.

A note on this clone: Germline and genes here are mouse. The CDR3 extends 4 residues past the end of the read, so its final part is completed from the germline J gene. This rearrangement joins TRBV13-3 to TRBJ2-3; tentative D call: TRBD1 (6 bases). CDR3 length: 14 amino acids. With 2 bases removed from V and 3 bases from J, the gap between germline ends came to 10 bases. Germline V gene sequence: CDR1 NNHDY, CDR2 SYVADS. This CDR3 is CASSDPGTAETLYF. CDR3 DNA, as far as it was read: TGTGCCAGCAGTGACCCCGGGACAGCAGAA.

A remark on this clone: Genes and germline come from the mouse. The read finishes 4 residues shy of the CDR3 end, and the germline J gene is used to complete it. The V gene is TRBV19, the J gene TRBJ2-1; perhaps TRBD2 as D (6 bases). The CDR3 is 15 residues long. The V and J ends lost 2 bases and 0 bases respectively, with 9 bases between them. The germline V gene encodes CDR1 FNHDT and CDR2 SITEND (reference sequence). Here the CDR3 reads CASSINWVNYAEQFF. CDR3 bases read: TGTGCCAGCAGTATCAACTGGGTTAACTATGCT.

As to this clone: The genes are named according to mouse. The read terminates 4 residues ahead of where the CDR3 ends, so the germline J gene completes it. The chain carries TRBV13-2 and TRBJ2-1, with 9 bases lining up with TRBD1. This CDR3 contains 15 residues. The germline V gene has CDR1 NNHNN and CDR2 SYGAGS (reference sequence). V was clipped by 4 bases and J by 5 bases; unmatched bases: 7. The CDR3 region is CASGSPGQGDAEQFF. Partial CDR3 DNA: TGTGCCAGCGGTAGTCCGGGACAGGGAGATGCT.

This clone was observed a few times. The germline and genes are mouse ones. The read finishes 4 residues shy of the CDR3 end, and the germline J gene is used to complete it. The V and J genes are TRBV19 and TRBJ2-1; maybe TRBD1 (5 bases). Between the trimmed V and J ends, which lost 6 bases and 3 bases, there was a span of 10 bases. There are 13 residues in the CDR3. CDR1 and CDR2 from the germline V gene are FNHDT and SITEND (reference sequence). CDR3 DNA, as far as it was read: TGTGCCAGCACCCCGGACATCTATGCT. Its protein is CASTPDIYA. The complete CDR3 sequence is CASTPDIYAEQFF.

In the case of this clone: All gene names here are mouse names. Sequencing ends 4 residues short of the CDR3 end; the germline J gene provides the rest. The chain employs TRBV13-3 and TRBJ2-4; TRBD2 aligns across 7 bases. This CDR3 is 13 amino acids long. Germline V gene sequence: CDR1 NNHDY, CDR2 SYVADS. CDR3 DNA (partial): TGTGCCAGCAGCTTCGGACTGGAAAAC. This translates into CASSFGLEN. The whole CDR3 reads CASSFGLENTLYF.

In this sample, this clone turned up a few times. Genes and germline come from the mouse. The read finishes 4 residues shy of the CDR3 end, and the germline J gene is used to complete it. The rearrangement joins TRBV13-3 to TRBJ2-2, with TRBD1 matching over 8 bases. J gave up 2 bases and V 5 bases, and 8 bases lay outside the gene matches. Germline V gene lookup returns CDR1 NNHDY and CDR2 SYVADS. The CDR3 has 16 residues. The CDR3: CASSPGQGSNTGQLYF. CDR3 bases read: TGTGCCAGCAGCCCCGGACAGGGTTCGAACACCGGG.